The clone carrying this TCR beta chain was counted once. Its antigen is undetermined. The authors reverse transcribed all of the isolated RNA, so sequencing captured expressed TCRB transcripts. Some clones are missing from TCRdb's copy, which holds only in-frame ones; the method was immunoSEQ multiplex PCR. Of hundreds of thousands of clones detected, around 30% appear once; the ten largest clones hold around 0.065%. CDR1 is GTSNPN and CDR2 is SVGIG in the germline V gene (reference sequence). V was trimmed by 2 bases and J by 4 bases, leaving 14 bases between them. This CDR3 comprises 15 residues. This entry belongs to a study of beta chain features in type 1 diabetes. Looking at the study overall: All samples yielded over 95,000,000 examined sorted cells. Overall study results and limits: Across patients, naive, central memory and Treg TCRB repertoires exhibited apparently greater similarity than was observed across healthy donors.

Sequenced sample: naive CD4+ T cells from blood. The sequence was collected from a man aged 18-30 years in good health. V is TRBV30 and J is TRBJ1-4; no clear D gene. Here the CDR3 DNA reads TGTGCCTGGAGTCGGACTGGCAATGTTAATGAAAAACTGTTTTTT. Its protein product is CAWSRTGNVNEKLFF.